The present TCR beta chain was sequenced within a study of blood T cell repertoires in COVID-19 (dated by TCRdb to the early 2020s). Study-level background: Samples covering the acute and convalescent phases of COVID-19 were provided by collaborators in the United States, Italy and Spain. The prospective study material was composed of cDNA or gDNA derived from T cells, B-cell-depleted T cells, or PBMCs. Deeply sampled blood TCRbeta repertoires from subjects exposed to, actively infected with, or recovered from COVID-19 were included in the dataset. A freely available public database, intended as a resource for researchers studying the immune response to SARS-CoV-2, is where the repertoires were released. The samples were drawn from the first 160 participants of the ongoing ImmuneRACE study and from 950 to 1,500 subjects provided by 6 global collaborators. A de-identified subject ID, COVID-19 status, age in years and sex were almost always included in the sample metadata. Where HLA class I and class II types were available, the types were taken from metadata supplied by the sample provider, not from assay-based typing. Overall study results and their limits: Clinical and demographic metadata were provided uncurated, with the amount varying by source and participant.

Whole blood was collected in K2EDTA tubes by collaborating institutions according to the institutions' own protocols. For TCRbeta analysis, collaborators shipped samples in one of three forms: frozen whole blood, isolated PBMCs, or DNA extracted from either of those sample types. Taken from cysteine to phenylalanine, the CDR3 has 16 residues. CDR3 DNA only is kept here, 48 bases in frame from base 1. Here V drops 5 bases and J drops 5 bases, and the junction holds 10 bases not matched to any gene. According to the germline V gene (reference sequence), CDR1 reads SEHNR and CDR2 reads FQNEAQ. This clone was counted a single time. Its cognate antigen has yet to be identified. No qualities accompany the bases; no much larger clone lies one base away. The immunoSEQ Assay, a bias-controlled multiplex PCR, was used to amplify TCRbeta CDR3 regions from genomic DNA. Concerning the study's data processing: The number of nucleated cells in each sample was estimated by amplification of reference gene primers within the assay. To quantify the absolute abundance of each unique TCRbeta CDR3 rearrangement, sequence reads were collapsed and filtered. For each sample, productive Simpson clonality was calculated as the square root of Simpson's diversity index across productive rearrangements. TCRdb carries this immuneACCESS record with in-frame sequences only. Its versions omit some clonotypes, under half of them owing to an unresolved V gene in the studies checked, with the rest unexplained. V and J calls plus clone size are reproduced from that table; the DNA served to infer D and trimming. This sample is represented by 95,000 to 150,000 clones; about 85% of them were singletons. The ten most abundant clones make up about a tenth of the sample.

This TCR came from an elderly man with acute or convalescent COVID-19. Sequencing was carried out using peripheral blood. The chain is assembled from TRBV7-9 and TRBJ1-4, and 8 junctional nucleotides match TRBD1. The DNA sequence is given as TGTGCCAGCAGCCTAGGGACAGGCAAAGGCAATGAAAAACTGTTTTTT. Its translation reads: CASSLGTGKGNEKLFF.